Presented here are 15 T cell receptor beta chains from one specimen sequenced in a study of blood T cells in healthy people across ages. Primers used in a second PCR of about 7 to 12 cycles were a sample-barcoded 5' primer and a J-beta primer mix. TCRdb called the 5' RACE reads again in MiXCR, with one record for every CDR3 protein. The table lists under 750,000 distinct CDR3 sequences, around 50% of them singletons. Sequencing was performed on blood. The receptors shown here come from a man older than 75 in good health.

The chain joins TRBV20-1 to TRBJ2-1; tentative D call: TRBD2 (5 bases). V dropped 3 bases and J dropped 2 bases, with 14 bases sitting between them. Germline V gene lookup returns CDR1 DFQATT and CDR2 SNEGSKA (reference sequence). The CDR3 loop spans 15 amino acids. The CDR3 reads CSARSGVRPYNEQFF. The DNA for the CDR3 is TGCAGTGCTAGGTCCGGGGTCAGGCCCTACAATGAGCAGTTCTTC.

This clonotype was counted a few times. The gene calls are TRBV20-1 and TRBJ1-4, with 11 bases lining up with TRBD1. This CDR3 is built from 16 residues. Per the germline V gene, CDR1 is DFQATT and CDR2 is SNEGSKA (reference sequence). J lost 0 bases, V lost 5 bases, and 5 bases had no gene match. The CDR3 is CSALGQGAATNEKLFF. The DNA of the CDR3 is TGCAGTGCTCTCGGACAGGGGGCCGCAACTAATGAAAAACTGTTTTTT.

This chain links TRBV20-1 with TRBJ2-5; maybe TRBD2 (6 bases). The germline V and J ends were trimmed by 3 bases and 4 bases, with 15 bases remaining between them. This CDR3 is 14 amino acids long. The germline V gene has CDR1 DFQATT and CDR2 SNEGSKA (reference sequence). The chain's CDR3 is CSASPAGGTETQYF. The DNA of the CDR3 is TGCAGTGCTAGTCCAGCGGGCGGGACAGAGACCCAGTACTTC.

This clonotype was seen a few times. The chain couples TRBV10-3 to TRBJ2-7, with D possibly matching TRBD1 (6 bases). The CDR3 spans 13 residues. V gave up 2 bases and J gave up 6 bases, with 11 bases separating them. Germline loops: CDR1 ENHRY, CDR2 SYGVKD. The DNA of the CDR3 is TGTGCCATCAGTGAGACGGAACAGGGCGAGCAGTACTTC. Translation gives CAISETEQGEQYF.

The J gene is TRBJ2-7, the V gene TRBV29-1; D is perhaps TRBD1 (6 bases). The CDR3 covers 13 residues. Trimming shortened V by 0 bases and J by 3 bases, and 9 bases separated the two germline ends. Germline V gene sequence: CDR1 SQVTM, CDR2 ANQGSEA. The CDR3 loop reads CSVEDPDSYEQYF. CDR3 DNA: TGCAGCGTTGAAGATCCGGACAGCTACGAGCAGTACTTC.

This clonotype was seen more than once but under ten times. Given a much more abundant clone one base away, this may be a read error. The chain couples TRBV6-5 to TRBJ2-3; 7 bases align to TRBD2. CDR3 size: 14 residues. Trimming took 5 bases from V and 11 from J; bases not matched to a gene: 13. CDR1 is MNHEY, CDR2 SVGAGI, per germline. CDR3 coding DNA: TGTGCCAGCAGTGCGTCTAGCGGCGGGTTTGGGCAGTATTTT. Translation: CASSASSGGFGQYF.

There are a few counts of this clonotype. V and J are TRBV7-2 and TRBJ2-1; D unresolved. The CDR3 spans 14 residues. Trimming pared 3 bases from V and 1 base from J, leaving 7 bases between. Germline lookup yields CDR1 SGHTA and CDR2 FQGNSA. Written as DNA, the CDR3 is TGTGCCAGCAGCTTGATCCGGTCCTACAATGAGCAGTTCTTC. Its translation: CASSLIRSYNEQFF. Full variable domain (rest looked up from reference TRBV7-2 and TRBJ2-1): GAGVSQSPSNKVTEKGKDVELRCDPISGHTALYWYRQSLGQGLEFLIYFQGNSAPDKSGLPSDRFSAERTGGSVSTLTIQRTQQEDSAVYLCASSLIRSYNEQFFGPGTRLTVL.

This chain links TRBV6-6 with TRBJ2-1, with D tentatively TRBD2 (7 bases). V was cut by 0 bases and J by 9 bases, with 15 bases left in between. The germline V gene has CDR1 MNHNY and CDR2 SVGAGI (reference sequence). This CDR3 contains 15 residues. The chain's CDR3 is CASSYSSGGAVEQFF. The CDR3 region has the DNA TGTGCCAGCAGTTACTCGAGTGGGGGGGCCGTTGAGCAGTTCTTC.

In DNA, the CDR3 is TGCAGCGTTTCAGACCACGAGCAGTACTTC. Translated: CSVSDHEQYF. This chain connects TRBV29-1 to TRBJ2-7; D unclear. V was clipped by 5 bases and J by 5 bases, with 7 bases between them. The CDR3 is made up of 10 amino acids. CDR1 and CDR2 (germline): SQVTM, ANQGSEA.

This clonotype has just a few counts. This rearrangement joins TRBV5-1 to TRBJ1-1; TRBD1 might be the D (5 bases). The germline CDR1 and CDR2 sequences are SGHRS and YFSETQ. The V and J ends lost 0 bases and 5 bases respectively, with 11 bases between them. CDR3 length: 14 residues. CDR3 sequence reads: CASSLGEEGTEAFF. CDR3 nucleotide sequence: TGCGCCAGCAGCTTGGGCGAAGAGGGGACTGAAGCTTTCTTT.

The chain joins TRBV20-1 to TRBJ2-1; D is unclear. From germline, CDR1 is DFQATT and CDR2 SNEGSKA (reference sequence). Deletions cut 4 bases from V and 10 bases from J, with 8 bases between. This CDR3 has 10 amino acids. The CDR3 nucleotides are TGCAGTGCTAATCGGCCCGAGCAGTTCTTC. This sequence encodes CSANRPEQFF.

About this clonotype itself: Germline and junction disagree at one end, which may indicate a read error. CDR3 region: CAISWPPGTENTEAFF. CDR3 nucleotides: TGTGCCATCAGTTGGCCTCCTGGGACAGAGAACACCGAAGCTTTCTTT. This chain connects TRBV10-3 to TRBJ1-1; 7 bases are shared with TRBD1. CDR3 size: 16 residues. Germline V gene lookup returns CDR1 ENHRY and CDR2 SYGVKD.

CDR3 sequence (DNA): TGTGCCAGCAGAGCCGGGACAGGGACGAATGAAAAACTGTTTTTT. It translates to CASRAGTGTNEKLFF. The chain is built from TRBV25-1 and TRBJ1-4; 9 bases are shared with TRBD1. The CDR3 contains 15 residues. Germline V gene sequence: CDR1 MGHDK, CDR2 SYGVNS. V shed 6 bases and J 5 bases; nucleotides not matched to a gene: 7.

The DNA of the CDR3 is TGTGCCAGCAGCTACAGGGGGCGCGGGACTAAGGCTCTTGAGGGAACATCAGATACGCAGTATTTT. Its translation is CASSYRGRGTKALEGTSDTQYF. This chain joins TRBV9 and TRBJ2-3; TRBD1 matches at 9 bases. The CDR3 sequence is 22 residues long. Germline loops: CDR1 SGDLS, CDR2 YYNGEE. The trim removed 4 bases at V and 4 bases at J, leaving 28 bases unmatched.

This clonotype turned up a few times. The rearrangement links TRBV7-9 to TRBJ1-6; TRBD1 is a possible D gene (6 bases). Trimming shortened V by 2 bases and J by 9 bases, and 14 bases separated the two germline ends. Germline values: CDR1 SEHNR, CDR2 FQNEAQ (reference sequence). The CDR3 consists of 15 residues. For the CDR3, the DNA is TGTGCCAGCAGCTTAACCGGGATACAGGGTTCACCCCTCCACTTT. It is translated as CASSLTGIQGSPLHF.